Listed below are T cell receptor beta chains from one sample, sequenced in a study of blood T cell repertoires in COVID-19. Clones were sequenced by immunoSEQ multiplex PCR, and TCRdb holds only the in-frame ones, with some missing. The table records approximately 110,000 clones, roughly 76% of them present only once. Sequencing was performed on peripheral blood. These receptors all stem from a woman between 65 and 79 years old with acute or convalescent COVID-19. Both conserved end residues are trimmed from each CDR3. Each record gives: J gene, V gene, CDR3 protein.

j_gene: TRBJ2-7; v_gene: TRBV7-9; CDR3aa: ASSAPGEGREQY
j_gene: TRBJ1-1; v_gene: TRBV3-1/TRBV3-2; CDR3aa: ASSQDFGPGQGNTEAF
j_gene: TRBJ2-5; v_gene: TRBV3-1/TRBV3-2; CDR3aa: ASSYSGTGRETQY
j_gene: TRBJ1-4; v_gene: TRBV14; CDR3aa: ASSPRVGSTTNEKLF
j_gene: TRBJ2-4; v_gene: TRBV18; CDR3aa: ASSPAQDRIQY
j_gene: TRBJ1-1; v_gene: TRBV27; CDR3aa: ASSPRTGDNTEAF
j_gene: TRBJ1-3; v_gene: TRBV3-1/TRBV3-2; CDR3aa: ASSQAGTFSGNTIY
j_gene: TRBJ1-3; v_gene: TRBV4-3; CDR3aa: ASSQDPTGGTGNTIY
j_gene: TRBJ1-5; v_gene: TRBV5-6; CDR3aa: ASSRGGTGANQPQH
j_gene: TRBJ1-1; v_gene: TRBV4-3; CDR3aa: ASSQVWGGTEAF
j_gene: TRBJ2-7; v_gene: TRBV10-3; CDR3aa: AIRGTGGHEQY
j_gene: TRBJ2-2; v_gene: TRBV5-5; CDR3aa: ASSAYRGENTGELF
j_gene: TRBJ2-7; v_gene: TRBV7-9; CDR3aa: ASSQTPGTGIYEQY
j_gene: TRBJ2-2; v_gene: TRBV6-5; CDR3aa: ASRQNTGELF
j_gene: TRBJ1-1; v_gene: TRBV5-5; CDR3aa: ASSLLAGGTEAF
j_gene: TRBJ1-2; v_gene: TRBV29-1; CDR3aa: SVVQGSYGYT
j_gene: TRBJ1-1; v_gene: TRBV19; CDR3aa: ASSTHRAAEAF
j_gene: TRBJ2-1; v_gene: TRBV6-5; CDR3aa: ASSYPGGRDYEQF
j_gene: TRBJ2-5; v_gene: TRBV19; CDR3aa: ASSIRGETQY
j_gene: TRBJ1-3; v_gene: TRBV18; CDR3aa: ASSLGQGGPNTIY
j_gene: TRBJ2-3; v_gene: TRBV11-3; CDR3aa: ASSPGQGDTDTQY
j_gene: TRBJ1-1; v_gene: TRBV5-8; CDR3aa: ASSFQGAVEAF
j_gene: TRBJ2-1; v_gene: TRBV29-1; CDR3aa: SVGAAARYRTNEQF
j_gene: TRBJ2-7; v_gene: TRBV27; CDR3aa: ASRRFSYEQY
j_gene: TRBJ1-6; v_gene: TRBV6-1; CDR3aa: ASSERRRGTGVSPLH
j_gene: TRBJ2-7; v_gene: TRBV2; CDR3aa: ASSDGLPLYEQY
j_gene: TRBJ2-1; v_gene: TRBV11-2; CDR3aa: ASSTGTGFNEQF
j_gene: TRBJ2-3; v_gene: TRBV9; CDR3aa: ASSVGLSGGTDTQY
j_gene: TRBJ2-2; v_gene: TRBV19; CDR3aa: ASSSWREGTGELF
j_gene: TRBJ2-1; v_gene: TRBV14; CDR3aa: ASYRTGSYNEQF
j_gene: TRBJ2-7; v_gene: TRBV6-1; CDR3aa: ASSEYLTGRSYEQY
j_gene: TRBJ2-7; v_gene: TRBV11-2; CDR3aa: ASSPTGRRGAYEQY
j_gene: TRBJ2-2; v_gene: TRBV30; CDR3aa: AWTRTNSNTGELF
j_gene: TRBJ2-1; v_gene: TRBV4-3; CDR3aa: ASSQESPLSGGVNEQF
j_gene: TRBJ2-7; v_gene: TRBV27; CDR3aa: ASSSITSASAGYEQY
j_gene: TRBJ1-4; v_gene: TRBV9; CDR3aa: ASSREEVTNEKLF
j_gene: TRBJ1-3; v_gene: TRBV3-1/TRBV3-2; CDR3aa: ASSQGAGSSGNTIY
j_gene: TRBJ1-6; v_gene: TRBV7-8; CDR3aa: ASSQGQVESPLH
j_gene: TRBJ2-7; v_gene: TRBV11-2; CDR3aa: ASSLGHYEQY
j_gene: TRBJ1-3; v_gene: TRBV21-1; CDR3aa: ASKQGSSGNTIY
j_gene: TRBJ1-3; v_gene: TRBV2; CDR3aa: ASSELGARVTIY
j_gene: TRBJ2-1; v_gene: TRBV4-2; CDR3aa: ASSPNAGGGDEQF
j_gene: TRBJ2-1; v_gene: TRBV28; CDR3aa: ASSLVESSYNEQF
j_gene: TRBJ2-1; v_gene: TRBV28; CDR3aa: ASTEGLAMGEQF
j_gene: TRBJ2-4; v_gene: TRBV12-3/TRBV12-4; CDR3aa: ASSLGQGNIQY
j_gene: TRBJ2-3; v_gene: TRBV7-2; CDR3aa: ASSLRRPRPGQDTQY
j_gene: TRBJ2-3; v_gene: TRBV13; CDR3aa: ASSPRGSGVAASAQY
j_gene: TRBJ2-7; v_gene: TRBV5-6; CDR3aa: ASSLSGVYEQY
j_gene: TRBJ2-1; v_gene: TRBV3-1/TRBV3-2; CDR3aa: ASSHPNSGVTNEQF
j_gene: TRBJ1-5; v_gene: TRBV27; CDR3aa: ASSHRTGRGNQPQH
j_gene: TRBJ2-5; v_gene: TRBV4-3; CDR3aa: ASSLGTSGDQETQY
j_gene: TRBJ1-6; v_gene: TRBV6-1; CDR3aa: ASSQGGGFRDRPLH
j_gene: TRBJ2-4; v_gene: TRBV11-2; CDR3aa: ASSLVQTGPVAKNIQY
j_gene: TRBJ1-3; v_gene: TRBV7-6; CDR3aa: ASSFPGDRSGNTIY
j_gene: TRBJ1-2; v_gene: TRBV4-3; CDR3aa: ASSQGRGATGYT
j_gene: TRBJ1-4; v_gene: TRBV19; CDR3aa: ASSIGRGGREKLF
j_gene: TRBJ2-1; v_gene: TRBV27; CDR3aa: ASSASSGGYNEQF